This T cell receptor beta chain was sequenced for a study of cytomegalovirus exposure and HLA in healthy donors. With regard to this clone: Antigen: not known.

The study, taken as a whole, reports: Presence/absence analysis assumed near-uniform sequencing depth across donors. The classifier, whose performance was assessed in both the original and validation cohorts, reportedly diagnosed cytomegalovirus status with high specificity and sensitivity.

CDR1 and CDR2 (germline): SGHAT, FQDESV (reference sequence). V was pared by 5 bases and J by 3 bases, with 6 bases of the junction left unmatched. The CDR3 covers 14 residues. This PCR relied on a set of 60 Vbeta primers and 13 Jbeta primers. Libraries were prepared by immunoSEQ multiplex PCR; TCRdb keeps only in-frame clonotypes and omits some of them. The sample yields more than 80,000 clones, around 77% seen once. The chain employs TRBV11-1 and TRBJ2-7; the match to TRBD1 covers 8 bases. The sample taken for sequencing was PBMCs. The sequence derives from a woman aged 60-70 years in good health and CMV-seropositive. In DNA, the CDR3 is TGTGCCAGCAGCCCAAGGACAGGGAACTACGAGCAGTACTTC. This sequence encodes CASSPRTGNYEQYF.